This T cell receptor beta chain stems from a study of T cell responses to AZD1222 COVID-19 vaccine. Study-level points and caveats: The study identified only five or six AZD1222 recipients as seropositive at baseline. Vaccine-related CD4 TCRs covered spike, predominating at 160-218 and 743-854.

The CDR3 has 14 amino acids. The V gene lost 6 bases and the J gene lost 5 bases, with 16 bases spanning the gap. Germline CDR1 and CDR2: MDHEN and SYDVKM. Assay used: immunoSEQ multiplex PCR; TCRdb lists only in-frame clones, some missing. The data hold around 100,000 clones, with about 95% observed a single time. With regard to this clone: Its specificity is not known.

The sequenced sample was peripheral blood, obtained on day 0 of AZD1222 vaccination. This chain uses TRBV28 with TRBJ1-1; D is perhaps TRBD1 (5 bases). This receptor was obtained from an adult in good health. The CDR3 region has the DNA TGTGCCAGCAGGGTGACTCAGGGAAAGACTGAAGCTTTCTTT. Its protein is CASRVTQGKTEAFF.